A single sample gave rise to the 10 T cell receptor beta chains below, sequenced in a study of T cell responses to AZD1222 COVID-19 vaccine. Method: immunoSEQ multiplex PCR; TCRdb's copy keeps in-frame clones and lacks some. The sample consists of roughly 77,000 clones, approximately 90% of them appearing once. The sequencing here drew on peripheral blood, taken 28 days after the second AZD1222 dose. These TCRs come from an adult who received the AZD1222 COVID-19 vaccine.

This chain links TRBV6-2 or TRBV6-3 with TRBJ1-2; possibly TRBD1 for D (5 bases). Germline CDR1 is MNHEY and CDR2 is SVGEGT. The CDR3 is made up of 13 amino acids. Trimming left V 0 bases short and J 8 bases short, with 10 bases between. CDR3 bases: TGTGCCAGCAGTTACTCGGGAGGGGTAGGCTACACCTTC. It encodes CASSYSGGVGYTF.

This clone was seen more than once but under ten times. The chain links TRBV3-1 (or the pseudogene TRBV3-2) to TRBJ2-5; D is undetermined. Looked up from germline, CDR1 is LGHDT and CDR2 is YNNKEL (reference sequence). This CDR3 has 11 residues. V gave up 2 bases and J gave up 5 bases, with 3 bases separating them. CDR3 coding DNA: TGTGCCAGCAGCCAAACTGAGACCCAGTACTTC. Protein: CASSQTETQYF.

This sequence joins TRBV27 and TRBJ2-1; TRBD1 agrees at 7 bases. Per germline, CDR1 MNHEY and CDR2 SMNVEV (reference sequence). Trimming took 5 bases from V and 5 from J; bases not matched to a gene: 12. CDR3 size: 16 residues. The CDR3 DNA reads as TGTGCCAGCAGTCCGACAGGGTCGGTAACAAACAATGAGCAGTTCTTC. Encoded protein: CASSPTGSVTNNEQFF.

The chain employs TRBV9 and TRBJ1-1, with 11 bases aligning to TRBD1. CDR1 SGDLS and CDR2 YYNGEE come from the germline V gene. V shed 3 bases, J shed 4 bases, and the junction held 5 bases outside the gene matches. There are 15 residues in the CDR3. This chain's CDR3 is CASSAGGTGGTEAFF. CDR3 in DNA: TGTGCCAGCAGCGCGGGTGGGACAGGGGGCACTGAAGCTTTCTTT.

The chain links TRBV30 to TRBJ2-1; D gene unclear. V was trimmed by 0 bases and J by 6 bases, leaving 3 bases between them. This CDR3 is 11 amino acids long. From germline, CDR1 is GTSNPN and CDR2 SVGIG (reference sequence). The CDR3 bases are TGTGCCTGGAGTGTGCTCAATGAGCAGTTCTTC. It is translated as CAWSVLNEQFF.

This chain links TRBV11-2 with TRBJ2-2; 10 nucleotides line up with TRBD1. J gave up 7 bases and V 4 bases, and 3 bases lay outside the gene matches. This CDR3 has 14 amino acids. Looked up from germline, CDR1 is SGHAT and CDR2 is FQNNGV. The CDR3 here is CASSSTGGIGELFF. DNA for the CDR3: TGTGCCAGCAGCTCGACAGGGGGCATCGGGGAGCTGTTTTTT.

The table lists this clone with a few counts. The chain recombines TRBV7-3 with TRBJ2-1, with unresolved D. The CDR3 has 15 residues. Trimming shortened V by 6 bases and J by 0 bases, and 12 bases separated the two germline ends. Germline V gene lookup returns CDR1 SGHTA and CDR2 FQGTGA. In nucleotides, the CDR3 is TGTGCCAGCAGTTTAGACGTGGGCTCCTACAATGAGCAGTTCTTC. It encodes CASSLDVGSYNEQFF.

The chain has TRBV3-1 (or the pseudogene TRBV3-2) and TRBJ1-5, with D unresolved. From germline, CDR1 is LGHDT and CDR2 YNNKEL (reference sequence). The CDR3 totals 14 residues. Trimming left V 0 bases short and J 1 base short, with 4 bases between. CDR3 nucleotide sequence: TGTGCCAGCAGCCAAGACCTGAGCAATCAGCCCCAGCATTTT. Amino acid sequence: CASSQDLSNQPQHF.

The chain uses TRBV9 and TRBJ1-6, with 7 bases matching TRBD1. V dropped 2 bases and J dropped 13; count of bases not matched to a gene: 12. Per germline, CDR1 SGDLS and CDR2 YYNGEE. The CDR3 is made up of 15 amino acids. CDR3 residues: CASSVSPGQVEPLHF. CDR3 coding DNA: TGTGCCAGCAGCGTTAGTCCAGGACAGGTAGAGCCCCTCCACTTT.

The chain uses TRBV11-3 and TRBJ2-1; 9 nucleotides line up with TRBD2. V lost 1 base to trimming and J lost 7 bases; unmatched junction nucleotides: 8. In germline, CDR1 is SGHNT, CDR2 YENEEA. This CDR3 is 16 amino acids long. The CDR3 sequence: CASSLVGGGAPNEQFF. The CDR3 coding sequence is TGTGCCAGCAGCTTAGTCGGCGGGGGGGCCCCGAATGAGCAGTTCTTC.